The clone carrying this TCR beta chain was counted a few times. The antigen is not known. CDR1 and CDR2 (germline): MGHDK, SYGVNS. The CDR3 length is 14 residues. The ends were cut back, 6 bases at V and 7 bases at J, with 16 bases in the middle. The sample comes from a study of T-cell reconstitution after alpha-beta-depleted transplantation in children. Study-level points and caveats: Several hundred expanded graft clones reportedly gave rise to the alpha-beta T cells present about two months after transplant. T-cell numbers and diversity, one year after transplant, stemmed largely from T cells that were newly produced.

Using unique molecular identifiers, the investigators prepared the TCRbeta library. A single record per CDR3 protein comes from TCRdb applying MiXCR to the PCR reads. The table lists approximately 270,000 distinct CDR3 sequences, 24% of them singletons. The chain links TRBV25-1 to TRBJ2-1; D ambiguous. This sequence was found in a female patient aged 2-15 years who had a stem cell transplant for congenital amegakaryocytic thrombocytopenia, so the T cells may come from the graft donor. The specimen comprised PBMCs, mostly from graft donor cells, sampled 360 days after TCRalphabeta/CD19-depleted stem cell transplant. The chain's CDR3 is CASRPALAGNEQFF. The DNA for the CDR3 is TGTGCCAGCAGGCCGGCCTTGGCTGGGAATGAGCAGTTCTTC.